This T cell receptor beta chain was observed in a study of T cell responses to AZD1222 COVID-19 vaccine. To note about this clone: What it binds is not known.

The CDR3 has 16 amino acids. Looked up from germline, CDR1 is SGHRS and CDR2 is YFSETQ. Trimming took off 0 bases at V and 4 bases at J, with 13 bases between the two ends. Analysis merged second doses at about 4 or about 12 weeks. Here immunoSEQ multiplex PCR was the method, and the copy in TCRdb shows in-frame clones only, minus some. The sample holds tens of thousands of clones, roughly 90% seen once. Study-level findings and limits: Donor demographics were predominantly white British with a female majority; clonal diversity may be underestimated. After the peak T cell response, and only then, were repertoires sampled.

The V call is TRBV5-1, the J call TRBJ2-2; D might be TRBD2 (7 bases). This clonotype was obtained from an adult who received the AZD1222 COVID-19 vaccine. Specimen: peripheral blood, collected 28 days after the second AZD1222 dose. DNA for the CDR3: TGCGCCAGCAGCTTGGAGGCGGGGGCGGGCACCGGGGAGCTGTTTTTT. Protein product: CASSLEAGAGTGELFF. The full variable domain, completed using reference TRBV5-1 and TRBJ2-2, is KAGVTQTPRYLIKTRGQQVTLSCSPISGHRSVSWYQQTPGQGLQFLFEYFSETQRNKGNFPGRFSGRQFSNSRSEMNVSTLELGDSALYLCASSLEAGAGTGELFFGEGSRLTVL.